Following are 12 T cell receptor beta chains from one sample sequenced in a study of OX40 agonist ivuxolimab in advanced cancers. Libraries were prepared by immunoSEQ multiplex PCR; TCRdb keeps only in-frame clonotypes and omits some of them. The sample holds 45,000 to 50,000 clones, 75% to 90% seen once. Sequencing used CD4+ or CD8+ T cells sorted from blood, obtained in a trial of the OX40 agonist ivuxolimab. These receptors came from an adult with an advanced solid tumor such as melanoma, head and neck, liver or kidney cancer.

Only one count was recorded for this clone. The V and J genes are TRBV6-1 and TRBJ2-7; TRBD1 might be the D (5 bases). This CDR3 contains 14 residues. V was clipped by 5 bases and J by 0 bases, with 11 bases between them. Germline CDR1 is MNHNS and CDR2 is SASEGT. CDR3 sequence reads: CASSKMDTSYEQYF. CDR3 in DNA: TGTGCCAGCAGTAAGATGGACACCTCCTACGAGCAGTACTTC.

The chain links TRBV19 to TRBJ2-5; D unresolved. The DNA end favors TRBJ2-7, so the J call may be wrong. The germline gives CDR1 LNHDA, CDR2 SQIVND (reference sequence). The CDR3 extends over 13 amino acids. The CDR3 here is CASSIGQNYEQYF. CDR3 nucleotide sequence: TGTGCCAGTAGTATTGGGCAGAACTACGAGCAGTACTTC.

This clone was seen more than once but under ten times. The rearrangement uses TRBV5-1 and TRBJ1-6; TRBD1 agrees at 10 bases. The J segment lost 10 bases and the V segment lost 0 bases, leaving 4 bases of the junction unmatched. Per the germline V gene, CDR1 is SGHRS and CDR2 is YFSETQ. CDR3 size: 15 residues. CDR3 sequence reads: CASSLGGQGRSPLHF. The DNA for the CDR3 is TGCGCCAGCAGCTTGGGGGGACAGGGGAGGTCACCCCTCCACTTT.

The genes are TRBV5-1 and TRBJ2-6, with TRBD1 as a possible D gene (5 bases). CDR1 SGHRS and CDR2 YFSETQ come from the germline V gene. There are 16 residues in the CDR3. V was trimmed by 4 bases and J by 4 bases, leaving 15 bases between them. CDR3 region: CASSLVPGLGANVLTF. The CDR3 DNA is TGCGCCAGCAGCCTGGTTCCAGGGTTGGGGGCCAACGTCCTGACTTTC. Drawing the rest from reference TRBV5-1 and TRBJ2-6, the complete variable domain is KAGVTQTPRYLIKTRGQQVTLSCSPISGHRSVSWYQQTPGQGLQFLFEYFSETQRNKGNFPGRFSGRQFSNSRSEMNVSTLELGDSALYLCASSLVPGLGANVLTFGAGSRLTVL.

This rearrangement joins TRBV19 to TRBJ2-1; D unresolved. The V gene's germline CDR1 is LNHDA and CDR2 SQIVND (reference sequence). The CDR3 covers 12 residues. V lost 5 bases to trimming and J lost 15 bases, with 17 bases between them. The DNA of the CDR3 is TGTGCCAGTAGTTCCTCCACCGGTGCTCTGTTCTTC. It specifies CASSSSTGALFF.

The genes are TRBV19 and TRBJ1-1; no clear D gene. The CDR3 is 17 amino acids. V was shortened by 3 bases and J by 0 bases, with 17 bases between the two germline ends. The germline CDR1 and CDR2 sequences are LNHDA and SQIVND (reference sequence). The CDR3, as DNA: TGTGCCAGTAGTATTTTATCGTTTGAGTTCATGAACACTGAAGCTTTCTTT. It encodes CASSILSFEFMNTEAFF.

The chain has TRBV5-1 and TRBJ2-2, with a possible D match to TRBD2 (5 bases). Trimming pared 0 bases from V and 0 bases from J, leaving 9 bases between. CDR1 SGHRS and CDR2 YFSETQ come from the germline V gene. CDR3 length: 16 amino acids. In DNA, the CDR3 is TGCGCCAGCAGCTTGGTGGACTCTCCGAACACCGGGGAGCTGTTTTTT. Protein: CASSLVDSPNTGELFF.

The CDR3 coding sequence is TGTGCCAGCAGTTACTCGGAACGGGACGCTTTCTTT. It encodes CASSYSERDAFF. The chain carries TRBV6-6 and TRBJ1-1, with D maybe TRBD1 (5 bases). Trimming removed 0 bases at V and 11 bases at J, with 10 bases between. This CDR3 has 12 residues. Germline V gene data show CDR1 as MNHNY and CDR2 as SVGAGI (reference sequence).

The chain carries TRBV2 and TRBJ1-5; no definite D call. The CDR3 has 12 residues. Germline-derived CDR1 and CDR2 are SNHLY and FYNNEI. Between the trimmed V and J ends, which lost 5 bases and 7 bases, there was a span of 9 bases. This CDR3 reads CASSKDAQPQHF. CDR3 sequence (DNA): TGTGCCAGCAGTAAAGACGCCCAGCCCCAGCATTTT. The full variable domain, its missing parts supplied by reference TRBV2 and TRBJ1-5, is EPEVTQTPSHQVTQMGQEVILRCVPISNHLYFYWYRQILGQKVEFLVSFYNNEISEKSEIFDDQFSVERPDGSNFTLKIRSTKLEDSAMYFCASSKDAQPQHFGDGTRLSIL.

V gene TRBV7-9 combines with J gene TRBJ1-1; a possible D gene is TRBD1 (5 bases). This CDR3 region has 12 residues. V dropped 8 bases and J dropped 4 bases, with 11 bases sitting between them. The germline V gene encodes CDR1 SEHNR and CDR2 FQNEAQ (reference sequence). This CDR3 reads CASLGRGTEAFF. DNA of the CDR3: TGTGCCAGCCTGGGAAGGGGCACTGAAGCTTTCTTT.

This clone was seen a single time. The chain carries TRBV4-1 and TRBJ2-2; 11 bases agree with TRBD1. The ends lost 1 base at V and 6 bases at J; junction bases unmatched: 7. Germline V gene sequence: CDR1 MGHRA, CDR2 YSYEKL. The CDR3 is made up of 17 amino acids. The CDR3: CASSQGTGGIGAGELFF. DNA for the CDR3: TGCGCCAGCAGCCAAGGGACAGGGGGCATTGGAGCCGGGGAGCTGTTTTTT.

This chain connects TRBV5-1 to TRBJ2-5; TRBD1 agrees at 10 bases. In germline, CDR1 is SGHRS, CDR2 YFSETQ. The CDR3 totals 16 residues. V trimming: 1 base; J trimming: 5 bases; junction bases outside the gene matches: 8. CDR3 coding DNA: TGCGCCAGCAGCTTGAACGGGGACAGGGGTTGGGAGACCCAGTACTTC. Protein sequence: CASSLNGDRGWETQYF.